The 27 T cell receptor beta chains given below trace back to one sample, sequenced in a study of T-cell reconstitution after alpha-beta-depleted transplantation in children (dated by TCRdb to about 2016). The library was generated by PCR. Sequencing took place on an Illumina HiSeq 2500. Molecular barcoding was employed in the preparation of TCR libraries, with unique molecular identifiers being used to normalize TCRbeta repertoire quantification. TCRdb trimmed public reads at Q25 via fastp, called clones via MiXCR and kept in-frame beta chains. CDR3 protein duplicates are merged, each entry listing the most common genes and DNA. The sample table shows hundreds of thousands of distinct CDR3 sequences, and less than 15% are seen once. The biggest ten clones account for 0.79% of the sample. This specimen's treatment or condition label, per the study, means: allogeneic hematopoietic cell transplantation with graft depleted of TCRalphabeta T cells and CD19 B cells.

This sample comprised PBMCs, obtained before TCRalphabeta/CD19-depleted stem cell transplant. The source is a girl aged 2 to 9 with congenital amegakaryocytic thrombocytopenia, due to receive a stem cell transplant.

On this clonotype: A read error may explain this, as a much larger clone is one base away. The V call is TRBV20-1, the J call TRBJ2-7; 9 nucleotides align to TRBD1. The germline CDR1 and CDR2 sequences are DFQATT and SNEGSKA (reference sequence). The CDR3 sequence is 15 residues long. V lost 4 bases, J lost 0 bases, and 7 bases stayed unmatched. CDR3 nucleotides: TGCAGTGCTAAACAGGGGGCGTTGAGCTCCTACGAGCAGTACTTC. Translating it yields CSAKQGALSSYEQYF.

This rearrangement joins TRBV28 to TRBJ1-5; TRBD1 is a possible D gene (6 bases). Trimming removed 5 bases at V and 4 bases at J, with 15 bases between. In germline, CDR1 is MDHEN, CDR2 SYDVKM. The CDR3 is 15 amino acids. CDR3 protein: CASSAGVGQNQPQHF. The DNA for the CDR3 is TGTGCCAGCAGTGCAGGGGTAGGCCAAAATCAGCCCCAGCATTTT. Complete variable domain (other parts from reference TRBV28 and TRBJ1-5): DVKVTQSSRYLVKRTGEKVFLECVQDMDHENMFWYRQDPGLGLRLIYFSYDVKMKEKGDIPEGYSVSREKKERFSLILESASTNQTSMYLCASSAGVGQNQPQHFGDGTRLSIL.

In this sample, this clonotype turned up many times. V and J are TRBV24-1 and TRBJ2-5; the match to TRBD2 covers 13 bases. CDR1 and CDR2 from the germline V gene are KGHDR and SFDVKD. The CDR3 consists of 17 residues. After removal of 4 bases from V and 2 bases from J, the junction contained 6 bases not matched to a gene. The DNA for the CDR3 is TGTGCCACCAGTGACCGAATGGGACTAGCGGGACAAGAGACCCAGTACTTC. Protein sequence: CATSDRMGLAGQETQYF.

This clonotype was observed at least ten times. The chain recombines TRBV29-1 with TRBJ2-7; 9 bases map to TRBD1. From germline, CDR1 is SQVTM and CDR2 ANQGSEA. The length of the CDR3 is 13 residues. Germline trimming cut 7 bases from V and 4 bases from J; bases unmatched to any gene: 8. The CDR3 sequence: CSAVMTGGYEQYF. In DNA, the CDR3 is TGCAGCGCCGTAATGACAGGGGGGTACGAGCAGTACTTC.

This clonotype was detected ten times or more. CDR3 in amino acids: CASSLGMADTGELFF. The CDR3 nucleotides read TGCGCCAGCAGCTTGGGGATGGCGGACACCGGGGAGCTGTTTTTT. The V gene is TRBV5-1, the J gene TRBJ2-2; D remains ambiguous. In germline, CDR1 is SGHRS, CDR2 YFSETQ. Trimming shortened V by 0 bases and J by 3 bases, and 9 bases separated the two germline ends. The CDR3 has 15 amino acids. Using reference TRBV5-1 and TRBJ2-2 for the parts outside the CDR3, the full variable domain is KAGVTQTPRYLIKTRGQQVTLSCSPISGHRSVSWYQQTPGQGLQFLFEYFSETQRNKGNFPGRFSGRQFSNSRSEMNVSTLELGDSALYLCASSLGMADTGELFFGEGSRLTVL.

This sequence joins TRBV5-1 and TRBJ2-6, with 14 bases matching TRBD2. After removal of 4 bases from V and 2 bases from J, the junction contained 2 bases not matched to a gene. In germline, CDR1 is SGHRS, CDR2 YFSETQ. The CDR3 extends over 17 amino acids. CDR3 sequence: CASSTGLAGAGANVLTF. CDR3 in DNA: TGCGCCAGCAGCACGGGACTAGCGGGAGCTGGGGCCAACGTCCTGACTTTC.

This clonotype was seen a handful of times. The chain uses TRBV25-1 and TRBJ2-5; no reliable D call. The CDR3 runs 12 residues. The V gene lost 1 base and the J gene lost 3 bases, with 3 bases spanning the gap. CDR1 and CDR2 from the germline V gene are MGHDK and SYGVNS. The CDR3 is CASSEWEETQYF. CDR3 bases: TGTGCCAGCAGTGAATGGGAAGAGACCCAGTACTTC.

The chain combines TRBV19 with TRBJ2-5; 10 bases are shared with TRBD2. Germline assignment: CDR1 LNHDA and CDR2 SQIVND (reference sequence). This CDR3 has 14 amino acids. Losses at the gene ends were 5 bases for V and 5 bases for J; bases not matched to a gene: 5. CDR3 region: CASSESGRAETQYF. In DNA form, the CDR3 reads TGTGCCAGTAGTGAGAGCGGGAGGGCCGAGACCCAGTACTTC.

This clonotype was recorded a few times. V is TRBV10-3 and J is TRBJ2-3, with D tentatively TRBD1 or TRBD2 (5 bases each). Trimming cost V 4 bases and J 0 bases, with 11 bases left between them. The CDR3 spans 15 residues. CDR1 ENHRY and CDR2 SYGVKD come from the germline V gene. Here the CDR3 reads CAISGGSSSTDTQYF. CDR3 coding DNA: TGTGCCATCAGTGGGGGGTCCTCTAGCACAGATACGCAGTATTTT.

This clonotype was counted a few times. The chain uses TRBV11-2 and TRBJ2-1; D gene uncertain. Germline V gene data show CDR1 as SGHAT and CDR2 as FQNNGV. CDR3 length: 15 residues. V was clipped by 5 bases and J by 2 bases, with 13 bases between them. The CDR3 nucleotides are TGTGCCAGCAGCGCTCGGACGGGCGCCTACAATGAGCAGTTCTTC. Translation gives CASSARTGAYNEQFF.

This clonotype was counted many times. The chain uses TRBV5-1 and TRBJ2-1, with 7 bases identical to TRBD2. V shed 4 bases and J 2 bases; nucleotides not matched to a gene: 6. The CDR3 spans 15 residues. Looked up from germline, CDR1 is SGHRS and CDR2 is YFSETQ. The CDR3 bases are TGCGCCAGCAGCCTGGGAGGGGCCACCTACAATGAGCAGTTCTTC. It translates to CASSLGGATYNEQFF.

The chain couples TRBV12-3 or TRBV12-4 to TRBJ1-1; D gene ambiguous. CDR3 length: 14 residues. Trimming took 3 bases from V and 3 from J, leaving 11 bases between them. CDR3 DNA sequence: TGTGCCAGCAGTTTTGTTCGGGTCCACACTGAAGCTTTCTTT. Translation: CASSFVRVHTEAFF.

Ten or more counts support this clonotype. The chain couples TRBV5-1 to TRBJ2-1; 10 positions agree with TRBD2. Germline-derived CDR1 and CDR2 are SGHRS and YFSETQ. V shed 4 bases and J 8 bases; nucleotides not matched to a gene: 6. This CDR3 spans 14 amino acids. DNA for the CDR3: TGCGCCAGCAGCGCTAGCGGGGGTTTGGATGAGCAGTTCTTC. Protein: CASSASGGLDEQFF. Drawing the rest from reference TRBV5-1 and TRBJ2-1, the complete variable domain is KAGVTQTPRYLIKTRGQQVTLSCSPISGHRSVSWYQQTPGQGLQFLFEYFSETQRNKGNFPGRFSGRQFSNSRSEMNVSTLELGDSALYLCASSASGGLDEQFFGPGTRLTVL.

At least ten counts were recorded for this clonotype. This chain links TRBV20-1 with TRBJ2-1, with D tentatively TRBD2 (6 bases). The germline V gene encodes CDR1 DFQATT and CDR2 SNEGSKA (reference sequence). This CDR3 is 12 amino acids long. Trimming left V 2 bases short and J 13 bases short, with 15 bases between. The DNA for the CDR3 is TGCAGTGCTAGACGTTTGCGGCGGGATCAGTTCTTC. Amino acids: CSARRLRRDQFF.

This sequence joins TRBV7-6 and TRBJ1-3; D remains ambiguous. Germline CDR1 reads SGHVS; CDR2 reads FNYEAQ. The V and J ends lost 2 bases and 1 base respectively, with 9 bases between them. This CDR3 is built from 15 residues. The CDR3 here is CASSLLSGSGNTIYF. The CDR3 DNA is TGTGCCAGCAGCTTACTTTCAGGTTCTGGAAACACCATATATTTT.

This clonotype showed up many times. The J gene is TRBJ2-2, the V gene TRBV5-1, with 12 bases matching TRBD1. V shed 2 bases and J 4 bases; nucleotides not matched to a gene: 3. The CDR3 sequence is 16 residues long. In germline, CDR1 is SGHRS, CDR2 YFSETQ. CDR3 coding DNA: TGCGCCAGCAGCTTATCGGGACAGGGGGCCACCGGGGAGCTGTTTTTT. This translates into CASSLSGQGATGELFF.

In this sample, this clonotype turned up many times. The chain couples TRBV3-1 to TRBJ2-2; D is possibly TRBD1 (6 bases). With 2 bases removed from V and 5 bases from J, the gap between germline ends came to 9 bases. CDR1 and CDR2 from the germline V gene are LGHDT and YNNKEL (reference sequence). The CDR3 totals 14 residues. The CDR3 nucleotides are TGTGCCAGCAGCCAACCTACAGGGACCGGGGAGCTGTTTTTT. Translated: CASSQPTGTGELFF. Full variable domain (remainder filled in from reference TRBV3-1 and TRBJ2-2): DTAVSQTPKYLVTQMGNDKSIKCEQNLGHDTMYWYKQDSKKFLKIMFSYNNKELIINETVPNRFSPKSPDKAHLNLHINSLELGDSAVYFCASSQPTGTGELFFGEGSRLTVL.

This clonotype was seen repeatedly, ten times or more. The rearrangement joins TRBV6-2 or TRBV6-3 to TRBJ2-3; D is possibly TRBD1 or TRBD2 (5 bases each). Per germline, CDR1 MNHEY and CDR2 SVGEGT. Between the trimmed V and J ends, which lost 6 bases and 2 bases, there was a span of 18 bases. CDR3 length equals 16 residues. CDR3 region: CASRPPGRTVTDTQYF. CDR3 sequence (DNA): TGTGCCAGCAGGCCACCGGGACGGACGGTCACAGATACGCAGTATTTT.

V and J are TRBV25-1 and TRBJ2-7; 7 bases align to TRBD2. Germline loops: CDR1 MGHDK, CDR2 SYGVNS. The CDR3 runs 14 residues. J gave up 2 bases and V 10 bases, and 11 bases lay outside the gene matches. The CDR3 here is CATLPGGSPYEQYF. The CDR3 DNA sequence: TGTGCCACCCTGCCGGGAGGTTCTCCCTACGAGCAGTACTTC.

The table lists this clonotype with many counts. The CDR3 protein is CAISEPPGGDTQYF. CDR3 bases: TGTGCCATCAGTGAGCCGCCCGGGGGGGATACGCAGTATTTT. The chain is built from TRBV10-3 and TRBJ2-3; 7 bases are a match to TRBD2. The CDR3 runs to 14 residues. Trimming at V came to 2 bases and at J to 6 bases, leaving 5 bases not matched to a gene. CDR1 and CDR2 (germline): ENHRY, SYGVKD.

This clonotype was observed a few times. V gene TRBV20-1 combines with J gene TRBJ2-5; maybe TRBD2 (5 bases). V was shortened by 1 base and J by 3 bases, with 12 bases between the two germline ends. Germline loops: CDR1 DFQATT, CDR2 SNEGSKA (reference sequence). CDR3 length: 14 residues. The DNA for the CDR3 is TGCAGTGCTAGAGTCAGCGGCAGGAAAGAGACCCAGTACTTC. Translating it yields CSARVSGRKETQYF.

Many counts were recorded for this clonotype. V usage is TRBV20-1 and J usage is TRBJ1-5; TRBD1 agrees at 7 bases. This CDR3 spans 15 amino acids. From germline, CDR1 is DFQATT and CDR2 SNEGSKA (reference sequence). After removal of 3 bases from V and 4 bases from J, the junction contained 9 bases not matched to a gene. The CDR3 protein is CSASISGTENQPQHF. The CDR3 nucleotides are TGCAGTGCTAGTATTTCCGGGACAGAGAATCAGCCCCAGCATTTT.

This clonotype showed up many times. The chain has TRBV20-1 and TRBJ2-3; 13 bases align to TRBD2. The CDR3 has 15 amino acids. Germline CDR1 and CDR2: DFQATT and SNEGSKA (reference sequence). V trimming: 5 bases; J trimming: 6 bases; junction bases outside the gene matches: 8. The CDR3 sequence is CSAVPGLAGFDTQYF. Here the CDR3 DNA reads TGCAGTGCTGTCCCGGGACTAGCGGGATTTGATACGCAGTATTTT.

This clonotype showed up many times. The CDR3 DNA follows: TGCAGTGCTAGGAGGGGGACTAGCGGGTACCAAGAGACCCAGTACTTC. This gives the protein CSARRGTSGYQETQYF. This chain connects TRBV20-1 to TRBJ2-5; 12 bases align to TRBD2. After removal of 3 bases from V and 0 bases from J, the junction contained 5 bases not matched to a gene. The CDR3 runs 16 residues. The V gene's germline CDR1 is DFQATT and CDR2 SNEGSKA (reference sequence).

This clonotype has ten or more counts. J is TRBJ2-3 and V is TRBV15; a weak D match, TRBD2 (5 bases). The CDR3 has 15 residues. V was cut by 0 bases and J by 2 bases, with 9 bases left in between. Germline V gene lookup returns CDR1 LNHNV and CDR2 YYDKDF (reference sequence). CDR3 nucleotide sequence: TGTGCCACCAGCAGAGAATCGGGGTACACAGATACGCAGTATTTT. Residues: CATSRESGYTDTQYF.

The chain links TRBV20-1 to TRBJ2-7; D ambiguous. V was trimmed by 3 bases and J by 4 bases, leaving 7 bases between them. There are 11 residues in the CDR3. Germline loops: CDR1 DFQATT, CDR2 SNEGSKA (reference sequence). The CDR3: CSASVGYEQYF. For the CDR3, the DNA is TGCAGTGCTAGCGTCGGATACGAGCAGTACTTC.

This clonotype showed up many times. The V and J genes are TRBV11-2 and TRBJ2-5, with D unresolved. Germline CDR1 SGHAT, CDR2 FQNNGV. There are 15 residues in the CDR3. Trimming shortened V by 3 bases and J by 2 bases, and 13 bases separated the two germline ends. CDR3 sequence: CASSFLARSQETQYF. CDR3 DNA: TGTGCCAGCAGCTTCTTGGCGCGATCTCAAGAGACCCAGTACTTC.